This T cell receptor beta chain was captured by sequencing in a study of shared T cell receptors in the human thymus. Germline trimming cut 7 bases from V and 3 bases from J; bases unmatched to any gene: 5. Germline CDR1 is MDHEN and CDR2 is SYDVKM. The CDR3 runs 14 residues. Clones were read by immunoSEQ multiplex PCR, and TCRdb kept only the in-frame ones, dropping some. The sample holds hundreds of thousands of clones, over 75% seen once. The data also belong to a second study, concerning human thymus T cells. In that study: Those donating were healthy Finnish infants in corrective surgery for congenital heart defects. From resections taken during corrective heart surgery, the thymus tissue was obtained. Related research described strongly overlapping thymic repertoires in unrelated people.

Sequenced sample: thymocytes. The clonotype comes from a boy under three years old with a congenital heart defect. The V and J genes are TRBV28 and TRBJ2-7; 11 bases fit TRBD1. CDR3 sequence: CASNRDRGCYEQYF. In DNA, the CDR3 is TGTGCCAGCAACCGGGACAGGGGGTGCTACGAGCAGTACTTC.